The 15 T cell receptor beta chains presented below share a single source sample, sequenced in a study of spatial heterogeneity in lung cancer. Time point: sample taken at primary tumor resection. TCRdb processed the 5' RACE reads anew with MiXCR; each CDR3 protein has one entry. Of around 89,000 distinct CDR3 sequences in the sample, about 12% were seen once. The sequenced sample was PBMCs, obtained at surgery. The receptors come from a male donor with early-stage non-small cell lung cancer.

CDR3 DNA: TGTGCCAGCAGCTTTCAAGTATTAGGGACAGCCCAAGAGCAGTTCTTC. It codes for CASSFQVLGTAQEQFF. The chain recombines TRBV7-6 with TRBJ2-1; 7 bases line up with TRBD1. The CDR3 length is 16 residues. The V gene end was trimmed by 3 bases and the J gene end by 10 bases; junction bases not matched to a gene: 15. Germline lookup yields CDR1 SGHVS and CDR2 FNYEAQ.

V usage is TRBV5-4 and J usage is TRBJ2-5; D uncertain. Germline-derived CDR1 and CDR2 are SGHNT and YYREEE (reference sequence). Trimming pared 4 bases from V and 0 bases from J, leaving 10 bases between. CDR3 length: 14 residues. The CDR3 sequence: CASSPTEYQETQYF. The CDR3, as DNA: TGTGCCAGCAGCCCGACTGAGTACCAAGAGACCCAGTACTTC.

This clonotype was seen a handful of times. This sequence joins TRBV5-1 and TRBJ1-1; 11 nucleotides agree with TRBD1. The length of the CDR3 is 15 residues. Germline CDR1 and CDR2: SGHRS and YFSETQ. Trimming removed 4 bases from V and 6 bases from J; junction bases left unmatched: 8. CDR3 residues: CASSGGDRGRPEAFF. CDR3 DNA: TGCGCCAGCAGCGGAGGGGACAGGGGGAGGCCTGAAGCTTTCTTT.

The chain combines TRBV7-2 with TRBJ2-5; TRBD2 matches at 10 bases. With V trimmed by 6 bases and J by 5 bases, 6 bases remained unmatched. The germline V gene has CDR1 SGHTA and CDR2 FQGNSA. The CDR3 extends over 14 amino acids. CDR3 DNA: TGTGCCAGCAGGAGAGCGGGAGGGCGGGAGACCCAGTACTTC. It codes for CASRRAGGRETQYF. Combining the CDR3 with reference TRBV7-2 and TRBJ2-5 gives the whole variable domain GAGVSQSPSNKVTEKGKDVELRCDPISGHTALYWYRQSLGQGLEFLIYFQGNSAPDKSGLPSDRFSAERTGGSVSTLTIQRTQQEDSAVYLCASRRAGGRETQYFGPGTRLLVL.

The rearrangement joins TRBV9 to TRBJ1-1, with TRBD1 as a possible D gene (5 bases). The length of the CDR3 is 13 residues. Trimming pared 2 bases from V and 8 bases from J, leaving 13 bases between. CDR1 is SGDLS and CDR2 is YYNGEE in the germline V gene. The CDR3 region is CASSVGDRREAFF. The CDR3 DNA is TGTGCCAGCAGCGTTGGGGACCGGAGGGAAGCTTTCTTT.

The V and J genes are TRBV19 and TRBJ1-5; no firm D call. CDR1 is LNHDA, CDR2 SQIVND, per germline (reference sequence). V lost 5 bases, J lost 2 bases, and 13 bases lay in between. This CDR3 spans 15 amino acids. CDR3 DNA: TGTGCCAGTAGTGTACTAGCAGAGGGCAATCAGCCCCAGCATTTT. Protein product: CASSVLAEGNQPQHF.

This clonotype was detected a few times. The chain combines TRBV12-3 or TRBV12-4 with TRBJ1-2, with D possibly TRBD1 on 6 matching bases. The V end was cut by 8 bases, the J end by 4 bases, with 17 bases between. There are 14 residues in the CDR3. The CDR3 sequence: CASGYREWGYGYTF. The DNA of the CDR3 is TGTGCCAGCGGCTACAGGGAGTGGGGCTATGGCTACACCTTC.

V and J are TRBV20-1 and TRBJ2-3; TRBD2 might be the D (6 bases). Per germline, CDR1 DFQATT and CDR2 SNEGSKA (reference sequence). The germline V and J ends were trimmed by 0 bases and 0 bases, with 16 bases remaining between them. The CDR3 contains 17 residues. The CDR3 protein is CSARDLSEAGSTDTQYF. The CDR3 nucleotides are TGCAGTGCTAGAGATCTCTCCGAGGCGGGGAGCACAGATACGCAGTATTTT.

This clonotype has more than one count but fewer than ten. The genes are TRBV20-1 and TRBJ2-1; TRBD2 matches 7 bases. After removal of 5 bases from V and 6 bases from J, the junction contained 4 bases not matched to a gene. This CDR3 has 12 residues. Germline V gene lookup returns CDR1 DFQATT and CDR2 SNEGSKA (reference sequence). DNA of the CDR3: TGCAGTGCTTTTGCTAGCGGCAATGAGCAGTTCTTC. Its protein product is CSAFASGNEQFF.

This clonotype showed up just a few times. The J gene is TRBJ2-3, the V gene TRBV18, with a possible D match to TRBD1 (6 bases). V gave up 2 bases and J gave up 6 bases, with 18 bases separating them. Per germline, CDR1 KGHSH and CDR2 LQKENI. The CDR3 spans 16 residues. The CDR3 DNA follows: TGTGCCAGCTCACCAGGTTTAGCAGGGGCAGGCGATACGCAGTATTTT. It codes for CASSPGLAGAGDTQYF.

This clonotype was picked up a small number of times. The chain has TRBV4-1 and TRBJ2-7, with 8 bases fitting TRBD1. The V and J ends lost 1 base and 3 bases, in that order; junction bases with no gene match: 5. CDR1 and CDR2 (germline): MGHRA, YSYEKL. This CDR3 has 15 amino acids. CDR3 loop: CASSQVRTGSYEQYF. CDR3 coding DNA: TGCGCCAGCAGCCAAGTAAGGACAGGGAGCTACGAGCAGTACTTC.

In its sample, this clonotype was seen many times. The chain has TRBV5-1 and TRBJ2-1; TRBD2 matches at 7 bases. Trimming removed 0 bases from V and 2 bases from J; junction bases left unmatched: 5. CDR1 SGHRS and CDR2 YFSETQ come from the germline V gene. The CDR3 contains 16 residues. The CDR3 loop reads CASSLAAAGAYNEQFF. CDR3 coding DNA: TGCGCCAGCAGCTTGGCCGCGGCGGGGGCCTACAATGAGCAGTTCTTC.

The table lists this clonotype with a few counts. The V gene is TRBV6-2 or TRBV6-3, the J gene TRBJ2-1; no definite D call. The CDR3 is 15 amino acids. Trimming removed 2 bases at V and 5 bases at J, with 13 bases between. CDR1 MNHEY and CDR2 SVGEGT come from the germline V gene. DNA for the CDR3: TGTGCCAGCAGTTACGCCATATCGAGGAACAATGAGCAGTTCTTC. This sequence encodes CASSYAISRNNEQFF.

The table lists this clonotype with a few counts. The chain couples TRBV5-1 to TRBJ1-2; a weak D match, TRBD1 (5 bases). This CDR3 region has 18 residues. Trimming cost V 0 bases and J 0 bases, with 18 bases left between them. Looked up from germline, CDR1 is SGHRS and CDR2 is YFSETQ. DNA of the CDR3: TGCGCCAGCAGCTTGGACGGAACCCATACAGGAGCTAACTATGGCTACACCTTC. The encoded protein is CASSLDGTHTGANYGYTF.

This clonotype was seen a handful of times. This chain joins TRBV6-2 or TRBV6-3 and TRBJ2-1; no clear D gene. Germline lookup yields CDR1 MNHEY and CDR2 SVGEGT. The CDR3 has 12 amino acids. V was cut by 6 bases and J by 5 bases, with 8 bases left in between. This CDR3 is CASSARNNEQFF. DNA of the CDR3: TGTGCCAGCAGCGCCCGCAACAATGAGCAGTTCTTC.